This entry lists 9 T cell receptor beta chains sequenced from one sample in a study of blood T cell repertoires in COVID-19. Using immunoSEQ multiplex PCR, the repertoire was profiled, and TCRdb retains in-frame clones only, with some absent. The sample lists about 180,000 clones, approximately 88% seen once, with about 4% in the top ten. The sequencing input was peripheral blood. Every receptor here comes from a woman in her twenties or thirties with acute or convalescent COVID-19.

The chain is built from TRBV3-1 (or the pseudogene TRBV3-2) and TRBJ2-2; TRBD2 agrees at 8 bases. Per the germline V gene, CDR1 is LGHDT and CDR2 is YNNKEL (reference sequence). The J segment lost 1 base and the V segment lost 8 bases, leaving 3 bases of the junction unmatched. The CDR3 has 14 residues. CDR3 sequence reads: CASGTSGNTGELFF. The CDR3 nucleotides read TGTGCCAGCGGTACTAGCGGGAACACCGGGGAGCTGTTTTTT.

The rearrangement uses TRBV3-1 (or the pseudogene TRBV3-2) and TRBJ2-2; D possibly corresponds to TRBD2 (6 bases). This CDR3 is 13 amino acids long. The ends were cut back, 1 base at V and 8 bases at J, with 8 bases in the middle. Germline V gene lookup returns CDR1 LGHDT and CDR2 YNNKEL (reference sequence). DNA of the CDR3: TGTGCCAGCAGCCAAGTTCGGGGGGGGGAGCTGTTTTTT. Translating gives CASSQVRGGELFF.

The chain joins TRBV7-9 to TRBJ2-7; D is perhaps TRBD2 (7 bases). Germline V gene data show CDR1 as SEHNR and CDR2 as FQNEAQ (reference sequence). The CDR3 spans 15 residues. V lost 5 bases to trimming and J lost 6 bases, with 20 bases between them. CDR3: CASSTMVRGASEQYF. The CDR3 coding sequence is TGTGCCAGCAGCACCATGGTCCGGGGGGCTTCCGAGCAGTACTTC.

This clone qualifies as medium-sized. This chain connects TRBV6-5 to TRBJ1-4; D gene unclear. V was pared by 6 bases and J by 6 bases, with 14 bases between. Germline-derived CDR1 and CDR2 are MNHEY and SVGAGI. The CDR3 length is 14 residues. The CDR3 DNA reads as TGTGCCAGCAGCCGAATGGCGGACTATGAAAAACTGTTTTTT. Translated, it gives CASSRMADYEKLFF.

The chain uses TRBV9 and TRBJ2-1; tentatively, D is TRBD1 (5 bases). CDR1 and CDR2 (germline): SGDLS, YYNGEE. CDR3 size: 16 residues. The ends were cut back, 1 base at V and 8 bases at J, with 19 bases in the middle. CDR3 coding DNA: TGTGCCAGCAGCGTACGACTGCTAGGGGTGATTGATGAGCAGTTCTTC. As protein: CASSVRLLGVIDEQFF.

The chain has TRBV5-1 and TRBJ2-7; 7 bases are a match to TRBD2. Germline lookup yields CDR1 SGHRS and CDR2 YFSETQ. CDR3 length equals 14 residues. J was trimmed by 2 bases and V by 1 base; bases with no gene match: 3. Written as DNA, the CDR3 is TGCGCCAGCAGCTTGAGCGGGGACGCCTACGAGCAGTACTTC. This translates into CASSLSGDAYEQYF.

The chain is built from TRBV6-1 and TRBJ2-2, with D unresolved. Germline V lookup: CDR1 MNHNS, CDR2 SASEGT. This CDR3 spans 13 amino acids. With 5 bases removed from V and 0 bases from J, the gap between germline ends came to 4 bases. The CDR3: CASSPTNTGELFF. DNA of the CDR3: TGTGCCAGCAGTCCCACGAACACCGGGGAGCTGTTTTTT.

V usage is TRBV7-8 and J usage is TRBJ2-3; D is uncertain. This CDR3 comprises 12 residues. Deletions cut 5 bases from V and 3 bases from J, with 6 bases between. Germline V gives CDR1 SGHVS, CDR2 FQNEAQ. Written as DNA, the CDR3 is TGTGCCAGCAGCCCCCGGACAGATACGCAGTATTTT. Translated: CASSPRTDTQYF.

This clone showed up just once. This chain links TRBV11-2 with TRBJ1-2, with D perhaps TRBD1 (6 bases). The V gene's germline CDR1 is SGHAT and CDR2 FQNNGV. This CDR3 has 17 amino acids. V lost 3 bases, J lost 3 bases, and 20 bases lay in between. The CDR3 loop is CASSFTSGHGPDYGYTF. CDR3 nucleotide sequence: TGTGCCAGCAGCTTTACCTCGGGACACGGACCCGACTATGGCTACACCTTC. The full variable domain, its missing parts supplied by reference TRBV11-2 and TRBJ1-2, is EAGVAQSPRYKIIEKRQSVAFWCNPISGHATLYWYQQILGQGPKLLIQFQNNGVVDDSQLPKDRFSAERLKGVDSTLKIQPAKLEDSAVYLCASSFTSGHGPDYGYTFGSGTRLTVV.